This is a list of T cell receptor beta chains from one sample in a study of shared clonotypes between healthy human individuals. Measured with immunoSEQ multiplex PCR; TCRdb has only the in-frame clones, and not every one. Of 2 million to 2.5 million clones in the sample, approximately 94% were seen once. The specimen was naive CD8+ T cells sorted from blood. The receptors were gathered from a man in his late teens or twenties in good health. Both conserved end residues are part of each CDR3. A D gene is named only where the DNA matches it firmly. Size values are once, few and many counts, or a class for expanded clones, and some rows have none.

>TRBV4-3|TRBJ2-5|NA|15|once
CASSEVAFDGETQYF
TGCGCCAGCAGCGAGGTAGCCTTTGACGGGGAGACCCAGTACTTC
>TRBV2|TRBJ2-1|TRBD2|14|NA
CASETSGKGSEQFF
TGTGCCAGCGAAACTAGCGGGAAGGGAAGTGAGCAGTTCTTC
>TRBV11-2|TRBJ2-1|TRBD2|15|once
CASSLGLAGHNEQFF
TGTGCCAGCAGCTTAGGACTAGCGGGGCACAATGAGCAGTTCTTC
>TRBV30|TRBJ2-1|NA|13|NA
CAWSLSSYNEQFF
TGTGCCTGGAGTCTGAGCTCCTACAATGAGCAGTTCTTC
>TRBV6-5|TRBJ2-5|NA|15|few
CASSYGGFAEETQYF
TGTGCCAGCAGTTACGGGGGCTTTGCTGAAGAGACCCAGTACTTC
>TRBV18|TRBJ1-1|NA|12|NA
CASSRANTEAFF
TGTGCCAGCTCACGGGCGAACACTGAAGCTTTCTTT
>TRBV7-2|TRBJ1-3|NA|15|NA
CASSPVGHTGNTIYF
TGTGCCAGCAGCCCCGTAGGGCACACTGGAAACACCATATATTTT
>TRBV5-1|TRBJ1-2|NA|12|NA
CASRGAGQGYTF
TGCGCCAGCAGAGGGGCAGGGCAAGGCTACACCTTC
>TRBV25-1|TRBJ2-7|NA|13|NA
CASSEYDDYEQYF
TGTGCCAGCAGTGAATATGACGACTACGAGCAGTACTTC
>TRBV27|TRBJ2-7|NA|14|NA
CASSLSDRVGEQYF
TGTGCCAGCAGTCTAAGCGATCGGGTAGGGGAGCAGTACTTC
>TRBV29-1|TRBJ1-2|TRBD1|13|NA
CSVEKGQGNGYTF
TGCAGCGTTGAAAAGGGACAGGGTAATGGCTACACCTTC
>TRBV2|TRBJ2-7|TRBD1|17|NA
CASSELAGTGYAGEQYF
TGTGCCAGCAGTGAACTTGCCGGGACAGGGTACGCGGGAGAGCAGTACTTC
>TRBV28|TRBJ1-5|NA|15|NA
CASSGGGSRNQPQHF
TGTGCCAGCAGTGGCGGGGGAAGCCGCAATCAGCCCCAGCATTTT
>TRBV5-1|TRBJ2-7|NA|14|NA
CASAQTVSSYEQYF
TGCGCCAGCGCACAGACAGTCAGCTCCTACGAGCAGTACTTC
>TRBV4-1|TRBJ2-3|NA|17|NA
CASSPTPLSGGTDTQYF
TGCGCCAGCAGCCCGACCCCCCTGTCTGGAGGCACAGATACGCAGTATTTT
>TRBV6-5|TRBJ1-2|NA|13|few
CASRNGTFYGYTF
TGTGCCAGCCGGAACGGCACGTTCTATGGCTACACCTTC
>TRBV11-1|TRBJ2-3|NA|16|NA
CASSLRFGGGPDTQYF
TGTGCCAGCAGCTTAAGGTTTGGCGGGGGCCCAGATACGCAGTATTTT
>TRBV25-1|TRBJ2-5|TRBD1|14|NA
CASSVGQGEETQYF
TGTGCCAGCAGTGTGGGACAGGGGGAAGAGACCCAGTACTTC
>TRBV6-6|TRBJ1-2|TRBD1|12|NA
CASQTWDRGATF
TGTGCCAGCCAGACCTGGGACAGGGGAGCTACCTTC
>TRBV10-1|TRBJ2-1|NA|14|NA
CASSESGAYNEQFF
TGCGCCAGCAGTGAGTCAGGGGCCTACAATGAGCAGTTCTTC
>TRBV11-2|TRBJ2-7|NA|15|NA
CASSLVGGGSYEQYF
TGTGCCAGCAGCTTAGTTGGGGGTGGAAGCTACGAGCAGTACTTC
>TRBV7-8|TRBJ2-5|NA|14|NA
CASSFRDFQETQYF
TGTGCCAGCAGCTTCCGGGACTTCCAAGAGACCCAGTACTTC
>TRBV19|TRBJ2-3|TRBD1|18|once
CASSPDPDRGLSTDTQYF
TGTGCCAGTAGTCCTGATCCGGACAGGGGGCTTAGCACAGATACGCAGTATTTT
>TRBV7-9|TRBJ2-7|TRBD1|15|NA
CASSPRTGGSYEQYF
TGTGCCAGCAGCCCCAGGACAGGGGGCTCCTACGAGCAGTACTTC
>TRBV5-1|TRBJ2-7|NA|14|NA
CASSLAVQGYEQYF
TGCGCCAGCAGCTTGGCGGTGCAGGGCTACGAGCAGTACTTC
>TRBV9|TRBJ2-1|TRBD2|15|NA
CASSVAGREDGEQFF
TGTGCCAGCAGCGTAGCTGGGCGGGAGGACGGTGAGCAGTTCTTC
>TRBV5-6|TRBJ2-6|NA|16|NA
CASATQGDSGANALTF
TGTGCCAGCGCAACCCAGGGGGACTCTGGGGCCAACGCCCTGACTTTC
>TRBV21-1|TRBJ2-7|NA|16|NA
CASSIARGRPSYEQYF
TGTGCCAGCAGCATTGCCCGCGGACGGCCTTCCTACGAGCAGTACTTC
>TRBV29-1|TRBJ2-1|NA|15|NA
CSVEGSEEAYNEQFF
TGCAGCGTTGAAGGAAGCGAGGAGGCGTACAATGAGCAGTTCTTC
>TRBV6-5|TRBJ2-1|TRBD2|16|NA
CASSYSLAGPYNEQFF
TGTGCCAGCAGTTACTCACTAGCGGGGCCCTACAATGAGCAGTTCTTC
>TRBV7-9|TRBJ1-5|NA|13|NA
CASSLAQDQPQHF
TGTGCCAGCAGCTTAGCCCAAGATCAGCCCCAGCATTTT
>TRBV4-1|TRBJ1-2|TRBD1|14|NA
CASSQNDRVDGYTF
TGCGCCAGCAGCCAAAATGACAGGGTTGATGGCTACACCTTC
>TRBV5-1|TRBJ2-7|TRBD2|14|NA
CASSFTGGGDEQYF
TGCGCCAGCAGCTTCACCGGGGGAGGGGACGAGCAGTACTTC
>TRBV2|TRBJ2-1|TRBD2|16|once
CASSRLAGVSYNEQFF
TGTGCCAGCAGTCGGCTAGCGGGGGTATCCTACAATGAGCAGTTCTTC
>TRBV5-6|TRBJ1-3|NA|14|NA
CASSWGGIGNTIYF
TGTGCCAGCAGCTGGGGAGGGATTGGAAACACCATATATTTT
>TRBV28|TRBJ1-1|NA|14|NA
CASSRDFLNTEAFF
TGTGCCAGCAGTAGGGACTTTCTAAACACTGAAGCTTTCTTT
>TRBV5-6|TRBJ2-1|TRBD1|16|NA
CASSLPRTGVGNEQFF
TGTGCCAGCAGCTTGCCCCGGACAGGGGTGGGCAATGAGCAGTTCTTC
>TRBV5-1|TRBJ2-7|NA|14|NA
CASSLGSSYYEQYF
TGCGCCAGCAGCTTGGGGTCCTCCTACTACGAGCAGTACTTC
>TRBV6-6|TRBJ2-1|TRBD1|14|NA
CASSLTGGGNEQFF
TGTGCCAGCAGTTTGACAGGGGGTGGGAATGAGCAGTTCTTC
>TRBV11-3|TRBJ2-2|NA|16|NA
CASSLDLGRVTGELFF
TGTGCCAGCAGCTTAGATCTGGGCAGGGTTACCGGGGAGCTGTTTTTT
>TRBV5-6|TRBJ1-4|NA|16|NA
CASSLESGLDNEKLFF
TGTGCCAGCAGCTTGGAATCAGGGCTCGATAATGAAAAACTGTTTTTT
>TRBV5-4|TRBJ2-1|NA|15|NA
CASSPATGYYNEQFF
TGTGCCAGCAGTCCCGCAACGGGTTACTACAATGAGCAGTTCTTC
>TRBV9|TRBJ2-7|NA|15|NA
CASSKRSSASYEQYF
TGTGCCAGCAGCAAAAGGTCTAGCGCCTCCTACGAGCAGTACTTC
>TRBV19|TRBJ1-2|TRBD1|15|NA
CASSILQGSSYGYTF
TGTGCCAGTAGTATCCTACAGGGGAGTAGCTATGGCTACACCTTC
>TRBV30|TRBJ2-7|TRBD2|11|NA
CAWSSGGEQYF
TGTGCCTGGAGTTCGGGAGGGGAGCAGTACTTC
>TRBV10-3|TRBJ2-7|TRBD1|15|NA
CAISSPRTGGYEQYF
TGTGCCATTTCGAGCCCCAGGACAGGAGGCTACGAGCAGTACTTC
>TRBV12-5|TRBJ1-1|TRBD1|15|NA
CASGLTGGLTTEAFF
TGTGCTAGTGGTTTAACAGGGGGTTTGACCACTGAAGCTTTCTTT
>TRBV2|TRBJ2-1|NA|13|once
CASSEPNYNEQFF
TGTGCCAGCAGTGAACCCAATTACAATGAGCAGTTCTTC
>TRBV7-3|TRBJ2-7|NA|15|NA
CASSPLEGPPVEQYF
TGTGCCAGCAGCCCCCTAGAGGGGCCCCCGGTCGAGCAGTACTTC
>TRBV27|TRBJ1-2|TRBD1|17|NA
CASRVLGQVGPNYGYTF
TGTGCCAGCAGGGTGTTAGGACAGGTGGGGCCTAACTATGGCTACACCTTC
>TRBV27|TRBJ2-1|NA|15|NA
CASSPAGGSYNEQFF
TGTGCCAGCAGTCCGGCAGGGGGGTCCTACAATGAGCAGTTCTTC
>TRBV19|TRBJ2-2|TRBD1|14|NA
CASSATGDTGELFF
TGTGCCAGTAGTGCGACAGGGGACACCGGGGAGCTGTTTTTT
>TRBV28|TRBJ2-7|NA|13|NA
CASSLQAGVEQYF
TGTGCCAGCAGTTTACAGGCAGGGGTCGAGCAGTACTTC
>TRBV5-8|TRBJ2-1|TRBD1|16|NA
CASSMTGVHPYNEQFF
TGTGCCAGCAGCATGACAGGGGTGCATCCCTACAATGAGCAGTTCTTC